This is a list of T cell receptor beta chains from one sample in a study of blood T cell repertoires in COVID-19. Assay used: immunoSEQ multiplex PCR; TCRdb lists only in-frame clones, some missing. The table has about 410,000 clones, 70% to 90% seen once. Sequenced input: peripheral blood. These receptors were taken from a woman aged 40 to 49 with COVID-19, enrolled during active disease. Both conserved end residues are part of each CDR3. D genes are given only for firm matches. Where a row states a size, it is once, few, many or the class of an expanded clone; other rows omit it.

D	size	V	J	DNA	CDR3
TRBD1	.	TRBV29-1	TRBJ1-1	TGCAGCGTTGACAGGGGGATGAACACTGAAGCTTTCTTT	CSVDRGMNTEAFF
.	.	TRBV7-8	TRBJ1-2	TGTGCCAGCAGCTCGAGAGGAGTCGATGGCTACACCTTC	CASSSRGVDGYTF
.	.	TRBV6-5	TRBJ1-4	TGTGCCAGCAAACAGGGAAATGAAAAACTGTTTTTT	CASKQGNEKLFF
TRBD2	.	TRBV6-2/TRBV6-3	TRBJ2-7	TGTGCCAGCAGCAGCGGGAGTATGTACGAGCAGTACTTC	CASSSGSMYEQYF
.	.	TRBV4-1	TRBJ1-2	TGCGCCAGCAGCCAGGAAACAGGGTCCTCTAACTATGGCTACACCTTC	CASSQETGSSNYGYTF
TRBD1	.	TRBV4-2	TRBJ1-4	TGTGCCAGCAGCCCCCGGGACAGGGTCGGCGAAAAACTGTTTTTT	CASSPRDRVGEKLFF
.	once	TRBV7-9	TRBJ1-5	TGTGCCAGCAGCTTAGGCGGGGAACAGCCCCAGCATTTT	CASSLGGEQPQHF
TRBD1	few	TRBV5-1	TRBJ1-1	TGCGCCAGCAGCTGGGGGACAGGGGGCCATCCCTACGAAGCTTTCTTT	CASSWGTGGHPYEAFF
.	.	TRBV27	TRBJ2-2	TGTGCCAGCGCTGCCCTCGGTTCCGGGGAGCTGTTTTTT	CASAALGSGELFF
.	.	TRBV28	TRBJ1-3	TGTGCCAGCAGTTTATCGAGAGGGAGGGGAAACACCATATATTTT	CASSLSRGRGNTIYF
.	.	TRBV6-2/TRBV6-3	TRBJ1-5	TGTGCCAGCAGCCCCCACGGTAGCAATCAGCCCCAGCATTTT	CASSPHGSNQPQHF
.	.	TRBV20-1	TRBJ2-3	TGCAGTGCTAGTTATCTTCTGGGAGTGCCGGGGAGCACAGATACGCAGTATTTT	CSASYLLGVPGSTDTQYF
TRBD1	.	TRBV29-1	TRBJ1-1	TGCAGCGTCCGGACAGGGTTGAACACTGAAGCTTTCTTT	CSVRTGLNTEAFF
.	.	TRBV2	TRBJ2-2	TGTGCCAGCAGGGATTATGACTGGGCCGGGGAGCTGTTTTTT	CASRDYDWAGELFF
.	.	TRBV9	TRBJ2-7	TGTGCCAGCAGCTTACAGGGCACGGCCTACGAGCAGTACTTC	CASSLQGTAYEQYF
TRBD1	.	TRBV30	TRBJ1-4	TGTGCCTGGAGACTAACAGGGGGTGGTGAAAAACTGTTTTTT	CAWRLTGGGEKLFF
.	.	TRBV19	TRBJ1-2	TGTGCCAGTTCCGGGGGGCGCAGCTATGGCTACACCTTC	CASSGGRSYGYTF
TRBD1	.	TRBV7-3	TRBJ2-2	TGTGCCAGCAGCTCTAGGCCCCCCGGACAGGGGGCGGTCACCGGGGAGCTGTTTTTT	CASSSRPPGQGAVTGELFF
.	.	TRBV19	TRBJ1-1	TGTGCCAGTAGCCGGACACGCATGAACACTGAAGCTTTCTTT	CASSRTRMNTEAFF
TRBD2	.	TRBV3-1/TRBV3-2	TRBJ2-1	TGTGCCAGCTCGTCGGGGGGATCTGGGTATGAGCAGTTCTTC	CASSSGGSGYEQFF
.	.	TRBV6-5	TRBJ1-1	TGTGCCAGCAGTTACCGTCGAAGGACAGCTTACACTGAAGCTTTCTTT	CASSYRRRTAYTEAFF
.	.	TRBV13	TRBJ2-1	TGTGCCAGCAGCTCTACAAGTTACAGCTCCTACAATGAGCAGTTCTTC	CASSSTSYSSYNEQFF
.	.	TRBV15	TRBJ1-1	TGTGCCACCAGGGCGAACACTGAAGCTTTCTTT	CATRANTEAFF
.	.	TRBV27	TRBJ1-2	TGTGCCAGCAGTTTCAGGGGTGGGAATGGCTACACCTTC	CASSFRGGNGYTF
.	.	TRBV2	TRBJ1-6	TGTGCCAGCGCCACCGAGGGGGTACCTAATTCACCCCTCCACTTT	CASATEGVPNSPLHF
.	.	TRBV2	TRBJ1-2	TGTGCCAGCAGTGACAGTCATACTAACTATGGCTACACCTTC	CASSDSHTNYGYTF
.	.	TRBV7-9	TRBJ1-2	TGTGCCAGCAGCTTTTTAGGAGGGCACTATGGCTACACCTTC	CASSFLGGHYGYTF
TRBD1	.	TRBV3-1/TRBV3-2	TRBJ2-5	TGTGCCAGCAGCCAACCGGGACAGCCCCACCAGTACTTC	CASSQPGQPHQYF
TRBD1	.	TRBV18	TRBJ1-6	TGTGCCAGCTCACCAAACAGGACAGGTGCTTATCGGCCCCTCCACTTT	CASSPNRTGAYRPLHF
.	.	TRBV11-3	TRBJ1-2	TGTGCCAGCAGCTTAGGTTCAGGGTATGGCTACACCTTC	CASSLGSGYGYTF